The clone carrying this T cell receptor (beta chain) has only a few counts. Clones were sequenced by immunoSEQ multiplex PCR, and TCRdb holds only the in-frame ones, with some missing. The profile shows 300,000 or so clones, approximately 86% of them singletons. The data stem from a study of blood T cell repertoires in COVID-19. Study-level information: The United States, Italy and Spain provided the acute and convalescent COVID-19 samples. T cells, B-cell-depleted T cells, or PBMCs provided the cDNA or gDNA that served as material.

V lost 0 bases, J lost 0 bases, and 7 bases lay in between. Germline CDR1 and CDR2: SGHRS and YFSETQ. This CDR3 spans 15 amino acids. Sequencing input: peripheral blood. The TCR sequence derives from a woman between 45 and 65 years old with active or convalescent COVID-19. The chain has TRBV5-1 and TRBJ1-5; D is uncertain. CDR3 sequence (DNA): TGCGCCAGCAGCTTGGCGCCAGGTAGCAATCAGCCCCAGCATTTT. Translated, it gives CASSLAPGSNQPQHF.